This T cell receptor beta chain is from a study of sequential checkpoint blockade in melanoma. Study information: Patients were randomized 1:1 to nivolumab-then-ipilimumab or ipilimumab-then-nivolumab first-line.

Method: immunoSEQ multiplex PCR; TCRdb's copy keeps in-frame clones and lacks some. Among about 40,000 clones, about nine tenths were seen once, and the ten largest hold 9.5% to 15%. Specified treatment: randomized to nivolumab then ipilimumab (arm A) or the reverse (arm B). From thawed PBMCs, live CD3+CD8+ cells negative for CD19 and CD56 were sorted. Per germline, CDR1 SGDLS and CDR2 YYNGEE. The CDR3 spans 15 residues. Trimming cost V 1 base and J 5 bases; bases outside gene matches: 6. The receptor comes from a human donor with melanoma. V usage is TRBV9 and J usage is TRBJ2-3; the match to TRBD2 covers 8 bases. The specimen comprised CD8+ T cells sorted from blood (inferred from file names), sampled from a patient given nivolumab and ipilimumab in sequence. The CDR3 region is CASSVSGSVVDTQYF. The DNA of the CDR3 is TGTGCCAGCAGCGTAAGCGGGAGCGTCGTAGATACGCAGTATTTT.